This TCR beta chain derives from a study of regulatory T cells in long-lasting Graves disease. HTBI primers from iRepertoire and Arm-PCR of CDR3 regions yielded the TCR beta libraries. Using its own MiXCR run on the multiplex PCR reads, TCRdb lists one record per CDR3 protein. Of about 420,000 distinct CDR3 sequences in the sample, 16% were seen once. The germline CDR1 and CDR2 sequences are PRHDT and FYEKMQ (reference sequence). The CDR3 runs 14 residues. V lost 5 bases to trimming and J lost 12 bases, with 20 bases between them. Specified time point: newly diagnosed GD, antithyroid drugs for less than 3 months. There was RNA extracted from PBMCs, and the TCR library was made from it. The sample was also reused in another study, on T cells in Graves' hyperthyroidism and ophthalmopathy. As reported in that work: Researchers ran a first-round RT-PCR on the TCR CDR3 using the HTBI primer set.

V gene TRBV13 combines with J gene TRBJ2-1; D is ambiguous. This TCR was sampled from a woman aged 18-29 years with Graves disease. The sample was peripheral blood mononuclear cells (PBMCs), taken at new diagnosis, from a patient treated with antithyroid drugs. CDR3 sequence: CASSIRPSRWGQFF. The CDR3, as DNA: TGTGCCAGCAGCATACGACCCAGTCGATGGGGGCAGTTCTTC.